This TCR beta chain was identified during a study of blood T cell repertoires in COVID-19. Study summary: Researchers got acute and convalescent COVID-19 samples from the United States, Italy and Spain.

In the source study's methods: For nucleated cells, counts were estimated from reference gene primer amplification. Libraries were prepared by immunoSEQ multiplex PCR; TCRdb keeps only in-frame clonotypes and omits some of them. That table is the source of V, J and clone size, and D and trimming were worked out from the DNA. The profile shows roughly 100,000 clones, around 81% of them singletons. The CDR3 spans 16 residues. Trimming took 3 bases from V and 3 from J, leaving 15 bases between them. Germline V gene data show CDR1 as KGHDR and CDR2 as SFDVKD. Sequencing used peripheral blood. The sequence was obtained from a man older than 75 with acute or convalescent COVID-19. The J gene is TRBJ2-3, the V gene TRBV24-1; TRBD2 might be the D (6 bases). Written as DNA, the CDR3 is TGTGCCACCAGTGATGGGAACGGGGGTTTAACAGATACGCAGTATTTT. Protein product: CATSDGNGGLTDTQYF.